This T cell receptor (beta chain) was identified during a study of T cells in Graves' hyperthyroidism and ophthalmopathy. As for this clonotype: The antigen is undetermined.

Germline CDR1 reads SGHRS; CDR2 reads YFSETQ. The CDR3 loop spans 16 amino acids. Trimming took 4 bases from V and 2 from J, leaving 17 bases between them. Study findings and constraints: Most thyroid clonotypes that were expanded above 0.001 also turned up in blood.

RNA transcripts yielded amplified TCR beta CDR3 regions. Carried out on the TCR CDR3, a first-round RT-PCR used the HTBI primer set. TCRdb redid the calling of the multiplex PCR reads with MiXCR, one entry per CDR3 protein. The repertoire holds roughly 380,000 distinct CDR3 sequences, about 15% seen once, with approximately 9.9% in the top ten. Newly diagnosed hyperthyroidism patients aged 18 to 65 years had disease lasting under 2 months. Diagnosis rested on symptoms, serum thyroxine and TRAb, thyroid ultrasound, and orbital computed tomography. V and J are TRBV5-1 and TRBJ2-3, with D possibly matching TRBD2 (5 bases). The source material was blood. This TCR came from a woman aged 55 to 70 with Graves' hyperthyroidism. The CDR3 DNA sequence: TGCGCCAGCAGCCCCCAAGAGGGTAGCCCCACAGATACGCAGTATTTT. It codes for CASSPQEGSPTDTQYF.